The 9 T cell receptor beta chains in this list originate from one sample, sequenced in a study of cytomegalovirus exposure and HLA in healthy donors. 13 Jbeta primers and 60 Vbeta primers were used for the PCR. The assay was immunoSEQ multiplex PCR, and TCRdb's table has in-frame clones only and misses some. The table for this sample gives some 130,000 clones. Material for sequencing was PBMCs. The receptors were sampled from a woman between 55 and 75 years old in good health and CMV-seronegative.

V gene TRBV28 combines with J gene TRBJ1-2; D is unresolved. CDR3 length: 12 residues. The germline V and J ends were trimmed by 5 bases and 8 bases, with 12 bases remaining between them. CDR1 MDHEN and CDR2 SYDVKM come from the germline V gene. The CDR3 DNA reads TGTGCCAGCAGTACCGGGTCCTCAGGCTACACCTTC. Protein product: CASSTGSSGYTF.

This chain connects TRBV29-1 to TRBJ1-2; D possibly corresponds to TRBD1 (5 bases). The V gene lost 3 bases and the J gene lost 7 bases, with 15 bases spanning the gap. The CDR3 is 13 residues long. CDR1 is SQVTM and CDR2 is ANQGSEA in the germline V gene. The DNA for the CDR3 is TGCAGCGTTGATCGGGGGGGGATTGGTGGCTACACCTTC. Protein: CSVDRGGIGGYTF.

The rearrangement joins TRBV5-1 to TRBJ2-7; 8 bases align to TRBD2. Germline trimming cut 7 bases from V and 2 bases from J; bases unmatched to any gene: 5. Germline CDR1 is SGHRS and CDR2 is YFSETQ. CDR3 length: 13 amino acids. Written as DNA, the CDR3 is TGCGCCAGCGGGGGCGGGGGGACCTACGAGCAGTACTTC. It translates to CASGGGGTYEQYF.

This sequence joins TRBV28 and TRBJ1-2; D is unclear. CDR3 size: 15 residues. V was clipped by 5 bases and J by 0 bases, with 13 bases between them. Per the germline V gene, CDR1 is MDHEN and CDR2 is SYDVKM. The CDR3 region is CASSAASSANYGYTF. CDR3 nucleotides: TGTGCCAGCAGTGCGGCGTCCTCAGCTAACTATGGCTACACCTTC.

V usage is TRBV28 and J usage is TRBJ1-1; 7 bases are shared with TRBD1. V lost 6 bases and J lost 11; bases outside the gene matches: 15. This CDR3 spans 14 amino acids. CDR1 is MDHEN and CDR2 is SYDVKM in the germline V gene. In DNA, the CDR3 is TGTGCCAGCAGCTCTACAGGGGAAAGTGTATTGGCTTTCTTT. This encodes CASSSTGESVLAFF.

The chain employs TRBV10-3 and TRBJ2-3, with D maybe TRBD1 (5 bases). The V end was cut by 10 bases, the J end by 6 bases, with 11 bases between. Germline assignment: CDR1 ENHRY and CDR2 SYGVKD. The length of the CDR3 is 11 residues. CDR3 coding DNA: TGTGCCACTCTACAGGCCGATACGCAGTATTTT. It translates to CATLQADTQYF.

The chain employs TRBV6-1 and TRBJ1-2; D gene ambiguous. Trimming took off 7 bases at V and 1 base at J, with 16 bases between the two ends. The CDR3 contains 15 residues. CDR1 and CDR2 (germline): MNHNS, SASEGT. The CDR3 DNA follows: TGTGCCAGCAAATGGAGAGAAGAGGGTAACTATGGCTACACCTTC. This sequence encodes CASKWREEGNYGYTF.

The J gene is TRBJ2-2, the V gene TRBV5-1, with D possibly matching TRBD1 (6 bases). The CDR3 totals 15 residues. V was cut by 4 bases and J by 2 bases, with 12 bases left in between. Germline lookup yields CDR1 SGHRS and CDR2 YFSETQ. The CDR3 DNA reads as TGCGCCAGCAGCCAAGGGACAACAAACACCGGGGAGCTGTTTTTT. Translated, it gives CASSQGTTNTGELFF. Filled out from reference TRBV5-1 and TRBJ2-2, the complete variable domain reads KAGVTQTPRYLIKTRGQQVTLSCSPISGHRSVSWYQQTPGQGLQFLFEYFSETQRNKGNFPGRFSGRQFSNSRSEMNVSTLELGDSALYLCASSQGTTNTGELFFGEGSRLTVL.

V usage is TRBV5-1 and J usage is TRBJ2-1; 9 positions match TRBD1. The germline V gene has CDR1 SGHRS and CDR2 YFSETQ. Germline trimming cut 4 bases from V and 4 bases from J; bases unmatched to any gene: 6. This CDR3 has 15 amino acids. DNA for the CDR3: TGCGCCAGCAGCACTACAGGGGGCCCTTACAATGAGCAGTTCTTC. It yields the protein CASSTTGGPYNEQFF.